Presented here are 13 T cell receptor beta chains from one specimen sequenced in a study of T cell clonality in common variable immunodeficiency (dated by TCRdb to between 2015 and 2016). General conclusions and limits of the study: Fewer deletions and N-nucleotide insertions were reportedly observed in CVID TCRbeta sequences, and highly modified clones with 13 or more V deletions were reportedly absent from CVID TCRbeta sequences.

Library creation used the immunoSEQ multiplex PCR assay. TCRdb's version of the immuneACCESS table is confined to in-frame rearrangements and falls short of the full clone set. An unresolved V gene accounts for under half of the shortfall where checked; the remainder is of unknown origin. In this sample, 20,000 or so clones appear, none counted once only. The ten largest account for 2.5% to 3% of the sample. Their cognate antigens are unknown. Sequencing was done on a sample of peripheral blood mononuclear cells. The source is a human donor with common variable immunodeficiency.

In this sample, this clone turned up many times. Read coverage stops 3 residues before the CDR3 terminus; the germline J gene supplies the remainder. The chain has TRBV20-1 and TRBJ1-2, with D uncertain. V was trimmed by 3 bases and J by 0 bases, leaving 8 bases between them. CDR1 DFQATT and CDR2 SNEGSKA come from the germline V gene (reference sequence). This CDR3 has 13 amino acids. The CDR3 DNA, read in part, is TGCAGTGCTAGGGCCTTGACTAACTATGGC. Protein product: CSARALTNYG. The whole CDR3 sequence reads CSARALTNYGYTF.

This clone was counted between two and nine times. The read gets to within 3 residues of the CDR3 end, and the germline J gene fills in the rest. The rearrangement uses TRBV6-4 and TRBJ2-3; possibly TRBD2 for D (5 bases). Looked up from germline, CDR1 is MRHNA and CDR2 is SNTAGT. The CDR3 runs 16 residues. Trimming took 1 base from V and 7 from J, leaving 18 bases between them. The part of the CDR3 DNA that was read is TGTGCCAGCAGTGACTTAGGAGGCTGGGCGATGAATACG. This encodes CASSDLGGWAMNT. The whole CDR3 reads CASSDLGGWAMNTQYF.

Many counts were recorded for this clone. From the germline J gene comes the end of the CDR3, since the read stops 3 residues before it. This sequence joins TRBV20-1 and TRBJ2-1, with D uncertain. The germline CDR1 and CDR2 sequences are DFQATT and SNEGSKA (reference sequence). V was trimmed by 6 bases and J by 4 bases, leaving 7 bases between them. CDR3 length equals 11 residues. CDR3 in amino acids: CSAIGYNEQFF. The CDR3 DNA, read in part, is TGCAGTGCCATCGGGTACAATGAG.

The sample holds many counts of this clone. The read stops 3 residues short of the end of the CDR3; the missing end is completed from the germline J gene. The chain combines TRBV30 with TRBJ2-7; 10 bases are a match to TRBD1. After removal of 2 bases from V and 4 bases from J, the junction contained 11 bases not matched to a gene. Germline CDR1 reads GTSNPN; CDR2 reads SVGIG (reference sequence). The CDR3 spans 16 residues. The CDR3 bases that were read are TGTGCCTGGAGTCCCCCCGGGACAGGGGCTCGGTACGAG. Amino acids: CAWSPPGTGARYE. The CDR3 as a whole reads CAWSPPGTGARYEQYF.

This clone was seen ten or more times. The read is 3 residues too short to cover the CDR3 end, so that end is filled in from the germline J gene. J is TRBJ1-1 and V is TRBV5-1; 7 nucleotides match TRBD1. The J segment lost 0 bases and the V segment lost 0 bases, leaving 5 bases of the junction unmatched. The V gene's germline CDR1 is SGHRS and CDR2 YFSETQ. This CDR3 contains 16 residues. CDR3 DNA (partial): TGCGCCAGCAGCTTGGATCCGACAGGGATGAACACTGAA. The encoded protein is CASSLDPTGMNTE. The CDR3 as a whole reads CASSLDPTGMNTEAFF.

Many counts were recorded for this clone. The CDR3 end falls 3 residues outside the read, so it is completed with the germline J gene. The rearrangement links TRBV12-3 or TRBV12-4 to TRBJ2-3; D unclear. The length of the CDR3 is 13 residues. V lost 4 bases and J lost 6, with 11 bases in between. The CDR3 sequence: CASSSQDGDTQYF. The CDR3 DNA, read in part, is TGTGCCAGCAGTTCCCAGGATGGGGATACG.

There are many counts of this clone. With the read ending 3 residues before the CDR3 end, the germline J gene is used to fill in that end. The chain recombines TRBV7-6 with TRBJ1-5; D gene uncertain. V shed 1 base and J shed 4 bases, with 8 bases lying between them. The CDR3 is 14 residues long. CDR1 is SGHVS, CDR2 FNYEAQ, per germline. This CDR3 reads CASSLELSNQPQHF. The DNA read from the CDR3 is TGTGCCAGCAGCTTAGAACTGTCTAATCAGCCC.

This clone was counted at least ten times. A much more abundant neighbour one base away suggests this may be a read error. The read finishes 3 residues shy of the CDR3 end, and the germline J gene is used to complete it. Other nucleotide sequences from this sample produce the same CDR3. This chain links TRBV9 with TRBJ2-1, with 11 nucleotides matching TRBD2. The CDR3 is 17 amino acids. V lost 0 bases to trimming and J lost 8 bases; unmatched junction nucleotides: 10. The germline CDR1 and CDR2 sequences are SGDLS and YYNGEE. Partial CDR3 DNA: TGTGCCAGCAGCGTAGAACTAGCGGGAGTGTCAGGCTATGAG. This translates into CASSVELAGVSGYE. The full CDR3 reads CASSVELAGVSGYEQFF. The entire variable domain, with the rest obtained from reference TRBV9 and TRBJ2-1, is as follows: DSGVTQTPKHLITATGQRVTLRCSPRSGDLSVYWYQQSLDQGLQFLIQYYNGEERAKGNILERFSAQQFPDLHSELNLSSLELGDSALYFCASSVELAGVSGYEQFFGPGTRLTVL.

The table lists this clone with many counts. Read data end 3 residues before the CDR3 end; the end is taken from the germline J gene. This chain links TRBV10-1 with TRBJ2-1, with 10 bases fitting TRBD2. Germline V gene sequence: CDR1 WNHNN, CDR2 SYGVQD (reference sequence). The trim removed 3 bases at V and 9 bases at J, leaving 5 bases unmatched. The CDR3 loop spans 14 amino acids. CDR3 loop: CASSEAGGPGEQFF. CDR3 DNA (partial): TGCGCCAGCAGTGAAGCGGGAGGGCCCGGTGAG.

This clone was detected ten times or more. The read terminates 3 residues before the CDR3 end, so the remaining end is supplied by the germline J gene. The rearrangement uses TRBV5-1 and TRBJ1-2; 9 bases align to TRBD1. Germline lookup yields CDR1 SGHRS and CDR2 YFSETQ. Germline trimming cut 3 bases from V and 4 bases from J; bases unmatched to any gene: 10. The CDR3 sequence is 16 residues long. The CDR3 sequence: CASSSTGGVGFYGYTF. CDR3 DNA (partial): TGCGCCAGCAGCTCTACAGGGGGCGTCGGATTCTATGGC.

Worth noting for this clone: The CDR3 end is not reached by the read, which stops 3 residues before it; the germline J gene fills it in. The V call is TRBV2, the J call TRBJ1-6, with 9 bases lining up with TRBD1. The CDR3 extends over 14 amino acids. Germline CDR1 reads SNHLY; CDR2 reads FYNNEI. V gave up 6 bases and J gave up 9 bases; unmatched junction bases: 6. The part of the CDR3 DNA that was read is TGTGCCAGCAGGGGGACAGGGTCAGGTTCACCC. Protein: CASRGTGSGSP. The whole CDR3 sequence is CASRGTGSGSPLHF.

In this sample, this clone turned up many times. The read terminates 3 residues before the CDR3 end, so the remaining end is supplied by the germline J gene. The chain couples TRBV5-1 to TRBJ2-3; 15 bases agree with TRBD2. The CDR3 loop spans 17 amino acids. Germline V CDR1 and CDR2: SGHRS, YFSETQ. Unmatched junction bases numbered 4, after V lost 3 bases and J lost 2 bases. The sequenced part of the CDR3 DNA is TGCGCCAGCAGCTGGGGGACTAGCGGGAGGACCACAGATACG. Protein product: CASSWGTSGRTTDT. The entire CDR3 protein is CASSWGTSGRTTDTQYF. Full variable domain (missing parts from reference TRBV5-1 and TRBJ2-3): KAGVTQTPRYLIKTRGQQVTLSCSPISGHRSVSWYQQTPGQGLQFLFEYFSETQRNKGNFPGRFSGRQFSNSRSEMNVSTLELGDSALYLCASSWGTSGRTTDTQYFGPGTRLTVL.

This clone was detected many times. Compared with germline, one end of the junction differs, possibly owing to a read error. Read data end 3 residues before the CDR3 end; the end is taken from the germline J gene. J is TRBJ1-3 and V is TRBV5-6, with 7 bases matching TRBD1. From germline, CDR1 is SGHDT and CDR2 YYEEEE. This CDR3 spans 15 amino acids. The CDR3 here is CASSFGQAPGNTIYF. The covered CDR3 bases are TGTGCCAGCAGCTTCGGACAGGCCCCTGGGAACACC.